This T cell receptor (beta chain) was obtained from a study of cytomegalovirus exposure and HLA in healthy donors. This table comes from immunoSEQ multiplex PCR, and its TCRdb copy is limited to in-frame clones, with some not included. Among about 63,000 clones, approximately 95% were seen once, and the ten largest hold 6.5% to 9%. Turning to this clone: The antigen is unknown.

Study results and limitations: A subsequent analysis found that TCR clusters from the first cohort also tended to co-occur in the approximately 120 validation repertoires, with 90% to 95% of cluster scores above 0. According to the study, around 180 TCR beta chains were cytomegalovirus-associated.

The sequence derives from a woman between 18 and 30 years old in good health and CMV-seropositive. The specimen sequenced was PBMCs.

CDR3 loop: CASSPTGNEQFF. The CDR3 DNA is TGTGCCAGCTCCCCCACGGGGAATGAGCAGTTCTTC. The chain employs TRBV18 and TRBJ2-1, with D possibly being TRBD2 (5 bases). The V gene's germline CDR1 is KGHSH and CDR2 LQKENI. There are 12 residues in the CDR3. Deletions cut 6 bases from V and 7 bases from J, with 10 bases between.